This T cell receptor beta chain was obtained from a study of CD8+ T cells in alopecia areata. Findings and caveats of the study: Patients shared TCRs less clearly than mice did, possibly owing to HLA.

As to this clone: The antigen remains undetermined.

Regarding treatment: oral pan-JAK inhibitor, 5-10 mg twice daily. Trimming at V came to 8 bases and at J to 4 bases, leaving 2 bases not matched to a gene. This CDR3 has 13 amino acids. The germline V gene has CDR1 SEHNR and CDR2 FQNEAQ (reference sequence). The authors extracted RNA and reverse transcribed it into cDNA as the sequencing template. Generated by immunoSEQ multiplex PCR, the TCRdb table keeps only in-frame clones and is missing some. The sample comprises about 220,000 clones, about 57% of which are singletons, and more than 1.5% rests with the top ten. The V and J genes are TRBV7-9 and TRBJ1-2; the match to TRBD1 covers 12 bases. The source material was CD4+ T cells sorted from blood, sampled at week 4, from a patient treated with tofacitinib. The TCR was taken from a human donor with alopecia areata. In DNA form, the CDR3 reads TGTGCCAGCGGGACAGGGGGCGGCTATGGCTACACCTTC. Translating it yields CASGTGGGYGYTF.